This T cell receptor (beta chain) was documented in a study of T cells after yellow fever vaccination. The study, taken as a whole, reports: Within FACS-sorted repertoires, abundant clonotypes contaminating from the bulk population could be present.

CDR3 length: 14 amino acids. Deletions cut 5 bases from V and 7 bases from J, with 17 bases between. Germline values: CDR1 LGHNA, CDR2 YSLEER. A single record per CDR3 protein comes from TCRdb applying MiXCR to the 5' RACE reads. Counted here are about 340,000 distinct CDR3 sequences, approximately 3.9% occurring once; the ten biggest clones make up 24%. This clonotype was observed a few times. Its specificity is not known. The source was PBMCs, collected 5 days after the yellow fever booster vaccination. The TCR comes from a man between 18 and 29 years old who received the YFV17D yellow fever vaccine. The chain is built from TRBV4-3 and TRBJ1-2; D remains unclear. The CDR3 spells CASSVAGKRSGYTF. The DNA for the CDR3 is TGCGCCAGCAGCGTAGCGGGAAAACGGAGTGGCTACACCTTC.